Presented here are 5 T cell receptor beta chains from one specimen sequenced in a study of blood T cells in healthy people across ages (dated by TCRdb to about 2015). The library was prepared using 5' RACE. Reads for this sample came from an Illumina HiSeq 2500. A second roughly 7 to 12 cycle PCR used a sample-barcoded 5' primer and a J-beta primer mix. TCRdb reprocessing: public reads trimmed at Q25 with fastp, clones called with MiXCR, in-frame beta chains kept. Each entry is one CDR3 protein sequence, shown with its most common DNA and genes. The sample table shows about 1 million distinct CDR3 sequences, and 45% are seen once. The ten top clones hold under 20% of the sample. The sequenced sample was blood. The source is an older woman in good health.

The table lists this clonotype with a count of one. This may arise from a read error, as a much more abundant clone is one base away. This sequence joins TRBV7-2 and TRBJ1-2; TRBD1 matches at 7 bases. Unmatched junction bases numbered 6, after V lost 5 bases and J lost 3 bases. The CDR3 loop spans 14 amino acids. Germline CDR1 is SGHTA and CDR2 is FQGNSA. Here the CDR3 DNA reads TGTGCCAGCAGCGCCCAGACAGGGTACTATGGCTACACCTTC. Translating gives CASSAQTGYYGYTF.

A few counts support this clonotype. The V gene is TRBV7-6, the J gene TRBJ2-1, with 8 bases that match TRBD1. Germline trimming cut 1 base from V and 5 bases from J; bases unmatched to any gene: 4. The CDR3 is 15 residues long. Germline-derived CDR1 and CDR2 are SGHVS and FNYEAQ. CDR3 in DNA: TGTGCCAGCAGCTTAGGGACAGGGTTAAACAATGAGCAGTTCTTC. Translation gives CASSLGTGLNNEQFF.

This clonotype was seen only once. V usage is TRBV27 and J usage is TRBJ2-1, with no clear D. The CDR3 is 14 amino acids. Trimming left V 0 bases short and J 5 bases short, with 8 bases between. Germline V gene sequence: CDR1 MNHEY, CDR2 SMNVEV (reference sequence). This CDR3 reads CASSLSRLHNEQFF. The CDR3 DNA reads TGTGCCAGCAGTTTATCGAGGCTGCACAATGAGCAGTTCTTC.

J is TRBJ2-3 and V is TRBV7-9; 13 nucleotides match TRBD2. The CDR3 covers 16 residues. The germline gives CDR1 SEHNR, CDR2 FQNEAQ (reference sequence). The ends lost 5 bases at V and 1 base at J; junction bases unmatched: 3. The CDR3 reads CASSGTSGAGTDTQYF. CDR3 DNA sequence: TGTGCCAGCAGCGGGACTAGCGGGGCTGGCACAGATACGCAGTATTTT. Full variable domain (missing parts from reference TRBV7-9 and TRBJ2-3): DTGVSQNPRHKITKRGQNVTFRCDPISEHNRLYWYRQTLGQGPEFLTYFQNEAQLEKSRLLSDRFSAERPKGSFSTLEIQRTEQGDSAMYLCASSGTSGAGTDTQYFGPGTRLTVL.

The rearrangement joins TRBV4-1 to TRBJ2-3, with 8 bases aligning to TRBD2. This CDR3 is 19 amino acids long. Germline V gene data show CDR1 as MGHRA and CDR2 as YSYEKL. Trimming cost V 7 bases and J 2 bases; bases outside gene matches: 20. The CDR3, as DNA: TGCGCCAGCAATTGGGGGACTAGGGGCTCGCCCGGTGACACAGATACGCAGTATTTT. Its protein product is CASNWGTRGSPGDTDTQYF.